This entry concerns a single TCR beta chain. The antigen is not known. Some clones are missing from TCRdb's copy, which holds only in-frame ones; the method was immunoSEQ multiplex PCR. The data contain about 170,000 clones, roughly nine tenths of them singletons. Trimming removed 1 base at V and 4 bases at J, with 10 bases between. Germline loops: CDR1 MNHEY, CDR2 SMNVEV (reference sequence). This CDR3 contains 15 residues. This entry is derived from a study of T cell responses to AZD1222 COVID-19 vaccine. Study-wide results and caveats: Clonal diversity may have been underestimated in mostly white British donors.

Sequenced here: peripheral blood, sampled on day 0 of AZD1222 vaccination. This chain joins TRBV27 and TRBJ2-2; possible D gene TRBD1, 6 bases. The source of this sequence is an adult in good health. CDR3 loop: CASSLWDTGTGELFF. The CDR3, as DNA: TGTGCCAGCAGTTTATGGGACACCGGCACCGGGGAGCTGTTTTTT.